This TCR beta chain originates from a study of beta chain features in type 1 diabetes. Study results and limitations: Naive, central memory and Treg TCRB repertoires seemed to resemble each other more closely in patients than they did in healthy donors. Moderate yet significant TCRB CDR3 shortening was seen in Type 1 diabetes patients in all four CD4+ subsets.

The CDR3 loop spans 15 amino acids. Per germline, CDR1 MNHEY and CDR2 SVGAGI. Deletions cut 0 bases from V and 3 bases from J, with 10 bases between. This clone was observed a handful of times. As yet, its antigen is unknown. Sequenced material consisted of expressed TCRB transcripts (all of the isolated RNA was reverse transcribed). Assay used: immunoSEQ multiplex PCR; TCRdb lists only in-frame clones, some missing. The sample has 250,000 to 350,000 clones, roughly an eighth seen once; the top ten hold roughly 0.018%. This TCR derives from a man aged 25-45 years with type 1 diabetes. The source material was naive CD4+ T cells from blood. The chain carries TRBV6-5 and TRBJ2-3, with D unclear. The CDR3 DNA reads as TGTGCCAGCAGTTACTCCAGGTGGAAGACAGATACGCAGTATTTT. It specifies CASSYSRWKTDTQYF.